The next 16 T cell receptor beta chains were all read from a single sample in a study of immune cell composition in non-small cell lung cancer. The method was immunoSEQ multiplex PCR; TCRdb's version includes in-frame clones alone and lacks a portion of them. Of 6,400 or so clones in the sample, over 55% were seen once. Normal lung was taken at the farthest possible site, at least 3 cm from tumour. The sequenced material came from non-adjacent lung tissue. The receptors stem from a human donor with non-small cell lung cancer.

The V gene is TRBV6-6, the J gene TRBJ1-5; 7 positions agree with TRBD1. Germline CDR1 and CDR2: MNHNY and SVGAGI (reference sequence). Trimming removed 4 bases from V and 7 bases from J; junction bases left unmatched: 10. The CDR3 consists of 15 residues. The CDR3 is CASSSHTGVGQPQHF. CDR3 nucleotide sequence: TGTGCCAGCAGTTCACACACAGGGGTGGGCCAGCCCCAGCATTTT.

This chain links TRBV5-1 with TRBJ2-7; 8 positions match TRBD1. The junction had 8 bases not matched to a gene; V was cut back by 7 bases and J by 2 bases. This CDR3 is built from 14 residues. Germline-derived CDR1 and CDR2 are SGHRS and YFSETQ. In DNA form, the CDR3 reads TGCGCCAGCGGGTCCGGGACAGGACCCTACGAGCAGTACTTC. Encoded protein: CASGSGTGPYEQYF.

The J gene is TRBJ1-2, the V gene TRBV7-9; 7 bases align to TRBD1. J was trimmed by 3 bases and V by 5 bases; bases with no gene match: 6. The CDR3 is 14 residues long. Germline assignment: CDR1 SEHNR and CDR2 FQNEAQ (reference sequence). DNA of the CDR3: TGTGCCAGCAGCGGCGGACAGGCCTACTATGGCTACACCTTC. This encodes CASSGGQAYYGYTF.

This clone was seen only a few times. The gene calls are TRBV10-3 and TRBJ1-1; no clear D. Germline-derived CDR1 and CDR2 are ENHRY and SYGVKD. This CDR3 region has 12 residues. Trimming removed 3 bases at V and 7 bases at J, with 9 bases between. The CDR3 reads CAISEGDCEAFF. In DNA form, the CDR3 reads TGTGCCATCAGTGAAGGAGACTGTGAAGCTTTCTTT.

Only a few counts were recorded for this clone. The CDR3 coding sequence is TGTGCCAGCATCGCTATAGCGGGGGGGCCCGGCGGGGAGCTGTTTTTT. Its translation is CASIAIAGGPGGELFF. The V call is TRBV28, the J call TRBJ2-2, with 11 bases matching TRBD2. Germline CDR1 MDHEN, CDR2 SYDVKM. Trimming took 7 bases from V and 7 from J; bases not matched to a gene: 11. The CDR3 contains 16 residues.

This chain connects TRBV27 to TRBJ1-1, with 7 bases matching TRBD1. J lost 0 bases, V lost 7 bases, and 11 bases had no gene match. Per germline, CDR1 MNHEY and CDR2 SMNVEV (reference sequence). The CDR3 covers 16 residues. The CDR3 spells CASKLQGFLMNTEAFF. The CDR3 region has the DNA TGTGCCAGCAAACTACAGGGGTTCCTTATGAACACTGAAGCTTTCTTT.

The chain recombines TRBV28 with TRBJ1-2; D is ambiguous. Germline V gene data show CDR1 as MDHEN and CDR2 as SYDVKM. The CDR3 is made up of 14 amino acids. V was pared by 6 bases and J by 0 bases, with 11 bases between. DNA for the CDR3: TGTGCCAGCAGCCCGGCGGCGCCTAACTATGGCTACACCTTC. Its translation: CASSPAAPNYGYTF.

V and J are TRBV19 and TRBJ2-3; 8 bases are a match to TRBD2. The germline CDR1 and CDR2 sequences are LNHDA and SQIVND (reference sequence). The V gene end was trimmed by 5 bases and the J gene end by 8 bases; junction bases not matched to a gene: 12. This CDR3 is 15 amino acids long. The CDR3 DNA reads TGTGCCAGTAGTTTGTCGCGGGGGGAATACATTACGCAGTATTTT. Protein: CASSLSRGEYITQYF.

The chain recombines TRBV28 with TRBJ1-3; D not resolved. The germline V gene has CDR1 MDHEN and CDR2 SYDVKM. The CDR3 has 16 amino acids. V lost 1 base to trimming and J lost 0 bases, with 10 bases between them. CDR3 DNA sequence: TGTGCCAGCAGTTTATTAAGCAGCGGCTCTGGAAACACCATATATTTT. This encodes CASSLLSSGSGNTIYF. The full variable domain, completed using reference TRBV28 and TRBJ1-3, is DVKVTQSSRYLVKRTGEKVFLECVQDMDHENMFWYRQDPGLGLRLIYFSYDVKMKEKGDIPEGYSVSREKKERFSLILESASTNQTSMYLCASSLLSSGSGNTIYFGEGSWLTVV.

This chain links TRBV19 with TRBJ1-5; D is unresolved. Germline CDR1 and CDR2: LNHDA and SQIVND (reference sequence). The CDR3 sequence is 14 residues long. The V gene lost 3 bases and the J gene lost 7 bases, with 13 bases spanning the gap. CDR3 amino acids: CASSISSDWQPQHF. The CDR3 DNA is TGTGCCAGTAGTATTTCCTCTGACTGGCAGCCCCAGCATTTT.

The rearrangement joins TRBV7-2 to TRBJ2-1; 8 positions agree with TRBD2. Germline V gene sequence: CDR1 SGHTA, CDR2 FQGNSA. V was clipped by 4 bases and J by 6 bases; unmatched bases: 14. The CDR3 is 17 amino acids. CDR3: CASSSLPGLGFLNEQFF. CDR3 DNA: TGTGCCAGCAGCTCCCTCCCGGGACTAGGTTTCCTCAATGAGCAGTTCTTC.

This clone was counted only a few times. The chain uses TRBV4-2 and TRBJ1-1; D is possibly TRBD1 (5 bases). The CDR3 spans 16 residues. The V and J ends lost 1 base and 0 bases respectively, with 12 bases between them. Germline CDR1 is LGHNA and CDR2 is YNFKEQ. The CDR3 coding sequence is TGTGCCAGCAGCCAAGGACAGCTGGTAATGAACACTGAAGCTTTCTTT. Residues: CASSQGQLVMNTEAFF.

The chain uses TRBV30 and TRBJ2-7; 7 bases are a match to TRBD1. Germline-derived CDR1 and CDR2 are GTSNPN and SVGIG (reference sequence). The J segment lost 1 base and the V segment lost 3 bases, leaving 12 bases of the junction unmatched. The CDR3 has 16 residues. CDR3 loop: CAWSGMFRDSSYEQYF. CDR3 bases: TGTGCCTGGAGCGGAATGTTCCGGGACAGTTCCTACGAGCAGTACTTC. Full variable domain (outside the CDR3, taken from reference TRBV30 and TRBJ2-7): SQTIHQWPATLVQPVGSPLSLECTVEGTSNPNLYWYRQAAGRGLQLLFYSVGIGQISSEVPQNLSASRPQDRQFILSSKKLLLSDSGFYLCAWSGMFRDSSYEQYFGPGTRLTVT.

The chain is built from TRBV7-2 and TRBJ2-1; D might be TRBD2 (6 bases). CDR3 length: 15 residues. V lost 5 bases, J lost 2 bases, and 13 bases lay in between. Germline V gene data show CDR1 as SGHTA and CDR2 as FQGNSA. The CDR3 DNA sequence: TGTGCCAGCAGCGCCGGGACTTCGACCTACAATGAGCAGTTCTTC. Protein: CASSAGTSTYNEQFF.

The chain combines TRBV29-1 with TRBJ2-7; perhaps TRBD1 as D (8 bases). V lost 8 bases and J 4 bases, leaving 15 bases between the germline ends. Germline lookup yields CDR1 SQVTM and CDR2 ANQGSEA. This CDR3 contains 12 residues. This CDR3 is CSFAQGGYEQYF. The CDR3 DNA reads as TGCAGCTTCGCACAGGGGGGGTACGAGCAGTACTTC.

V and J are TRBV4-2 and TRBJ1-1, with 9 bases identical to TRBD1. CDR1 LGHNA and CDR2 YNFKEQ come from the germline V gene. V gave up 3 bases and J gave up 2 bases; unmatched junction bases: 7. The CDR3 is 16 residues long. In nucleotides, the CDR3 is TGTGCCAGCAGCCATTCGGACAGGGGAGGTAACACTGAAGCTTTCTTT. This translates into CASSHSDRGGNTEAFF.